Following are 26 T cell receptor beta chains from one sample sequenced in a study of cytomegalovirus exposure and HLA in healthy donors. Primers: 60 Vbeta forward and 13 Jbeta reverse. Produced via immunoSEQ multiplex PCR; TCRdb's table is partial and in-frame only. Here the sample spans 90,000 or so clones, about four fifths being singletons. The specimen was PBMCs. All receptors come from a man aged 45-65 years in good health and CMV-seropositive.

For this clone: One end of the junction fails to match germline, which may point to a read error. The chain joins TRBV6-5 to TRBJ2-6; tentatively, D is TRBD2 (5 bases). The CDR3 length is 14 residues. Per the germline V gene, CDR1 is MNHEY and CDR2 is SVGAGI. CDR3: CASSYTSEANGLTF. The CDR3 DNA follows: TGTGCCAGCAGTTACACTTCGGAGGCCAACGGCCTGACTTTC.

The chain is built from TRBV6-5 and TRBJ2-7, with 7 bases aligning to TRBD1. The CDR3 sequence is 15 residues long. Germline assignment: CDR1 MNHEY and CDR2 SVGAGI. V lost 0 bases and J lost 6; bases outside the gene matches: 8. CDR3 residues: CASSYSGTVGGEQYF. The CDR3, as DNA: TGTGCCAGCAGTTACTCTGGGACAGTGGGTGGCGAGCAGTACTTC.

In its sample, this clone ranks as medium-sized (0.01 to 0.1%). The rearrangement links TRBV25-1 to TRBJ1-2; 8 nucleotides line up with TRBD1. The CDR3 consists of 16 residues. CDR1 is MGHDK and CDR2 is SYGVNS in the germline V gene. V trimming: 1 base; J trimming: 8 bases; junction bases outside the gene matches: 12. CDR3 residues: CASSESGEQGARGYTF. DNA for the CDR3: TGTGCCAGCAGTGAATCTGGCGAGCAGGGGGCGCGAGGCTACACCTTC.

Written as DNA, the CDR3 is TGCGCCAGCAGTGTGACTAGCGTGGCAGATACGCAGTATTTT. It codes for CASSVTSVADTQYF. The chain joins TRBV5-1 to TRBJ2-3, with 8 bases fitting TRBD2. This CDR3 region has 14 residues. In germline, CDR1 is SGHRS, CDR2 YFSETQ. J lost 4 bases, V lost 5 bases, and 6 bases had no gene match.

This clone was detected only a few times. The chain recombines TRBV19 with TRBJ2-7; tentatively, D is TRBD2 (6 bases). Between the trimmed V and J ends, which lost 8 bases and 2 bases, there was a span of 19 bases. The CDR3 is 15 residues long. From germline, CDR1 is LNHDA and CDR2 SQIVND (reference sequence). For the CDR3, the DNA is TGTGCCAGTCCCAGATGTGGAGGGGCCCCCTACGAGCAGTACTTC. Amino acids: CASPRCGGAPYEQYF.

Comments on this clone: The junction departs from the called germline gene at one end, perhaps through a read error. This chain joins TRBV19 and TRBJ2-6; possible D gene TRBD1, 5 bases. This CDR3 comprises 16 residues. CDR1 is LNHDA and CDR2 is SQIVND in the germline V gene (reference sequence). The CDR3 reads CASSKVRSSGANGLTF. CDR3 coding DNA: TGTGCCAGTAGTAAGGTCAGATCCTCTGGGGCCAACGGCCTGACTTTC.

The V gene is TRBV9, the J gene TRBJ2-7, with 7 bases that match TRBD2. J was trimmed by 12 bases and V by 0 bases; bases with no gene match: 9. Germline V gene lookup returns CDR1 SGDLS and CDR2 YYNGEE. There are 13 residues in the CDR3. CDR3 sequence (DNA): TGTGCCAGCAGCGTAGTCGACGGCGGGAGTATGTACTTC. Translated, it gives CASSVVDGGSMYF.

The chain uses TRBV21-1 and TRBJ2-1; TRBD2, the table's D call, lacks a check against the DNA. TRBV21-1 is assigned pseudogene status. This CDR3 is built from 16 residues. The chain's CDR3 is CASSKKMAGGTNEQFF. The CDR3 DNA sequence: TGTGCCAGCAGCAAGAAAATGGCGGGAGGGACGAATGAGCAGTTCTTC.

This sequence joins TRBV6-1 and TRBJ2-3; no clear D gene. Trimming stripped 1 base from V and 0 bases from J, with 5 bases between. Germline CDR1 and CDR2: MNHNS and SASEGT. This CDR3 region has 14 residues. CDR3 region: CASSEGASTDTQYF. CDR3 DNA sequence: TGTGCCAGCAGTGAAGGAGCTAGCACAGATACGCAGTATTTT.

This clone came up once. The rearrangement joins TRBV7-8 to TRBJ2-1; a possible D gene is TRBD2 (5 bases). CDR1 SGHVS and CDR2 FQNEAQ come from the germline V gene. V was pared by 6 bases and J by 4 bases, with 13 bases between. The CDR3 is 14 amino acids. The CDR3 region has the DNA TGTGCCAGCAGTCGATTAGGACTTTACAATGAGCAGTTCTTC. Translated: CASSRLGLYNEQFF.

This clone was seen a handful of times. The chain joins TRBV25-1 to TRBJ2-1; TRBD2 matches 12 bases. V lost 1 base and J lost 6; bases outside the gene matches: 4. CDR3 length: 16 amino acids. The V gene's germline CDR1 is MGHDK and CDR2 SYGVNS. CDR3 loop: CASSELGTSGFNEQFF. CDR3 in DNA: TGTGCCAGCAGTGAATTAGGGACTAGCGGGTTCAATGAGCAGTTCTTC.

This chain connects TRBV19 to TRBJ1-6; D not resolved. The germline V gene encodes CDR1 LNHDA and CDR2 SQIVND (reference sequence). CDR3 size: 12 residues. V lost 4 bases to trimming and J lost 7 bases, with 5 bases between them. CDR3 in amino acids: CASSTLNSPLHF. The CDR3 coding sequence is TGTGCCAGTAGTACCCTAAATTCACCCCTCCACTTT.

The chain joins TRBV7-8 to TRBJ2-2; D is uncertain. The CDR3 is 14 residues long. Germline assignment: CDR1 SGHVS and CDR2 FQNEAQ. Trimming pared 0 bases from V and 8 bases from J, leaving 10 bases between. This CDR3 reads CASSLAEPQGELFF. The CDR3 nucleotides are TGTGCCAGCAGCTTAGCTGAACCACAGGGGGAGCTGTTTTTT.

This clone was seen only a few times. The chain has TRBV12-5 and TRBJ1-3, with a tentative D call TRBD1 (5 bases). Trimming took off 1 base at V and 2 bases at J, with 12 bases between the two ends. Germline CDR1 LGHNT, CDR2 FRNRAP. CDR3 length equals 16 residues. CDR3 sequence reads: CASGLAREGAGNTIYF. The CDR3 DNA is TGTGCTAGTGGTTTGGCTCGAGAAGGGGCTGGAAACACCATATATTTT.

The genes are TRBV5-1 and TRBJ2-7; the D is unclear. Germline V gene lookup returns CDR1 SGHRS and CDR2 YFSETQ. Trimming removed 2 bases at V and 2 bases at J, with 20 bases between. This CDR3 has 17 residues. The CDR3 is CASSFKSEPEFPYEQYF. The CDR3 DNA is TGCGCCAGCAGCTTCAAGAGTGAACCGGAGTTCCCCTACGAGCAGTACTTC.

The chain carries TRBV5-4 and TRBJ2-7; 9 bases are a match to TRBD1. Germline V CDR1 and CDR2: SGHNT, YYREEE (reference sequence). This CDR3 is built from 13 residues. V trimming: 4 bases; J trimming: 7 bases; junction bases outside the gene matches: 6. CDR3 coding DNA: TGTGCCAGCAGCCCAGGACAGGGGAGGGAGCAGTACTTC. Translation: CASSPGQGREQYF.

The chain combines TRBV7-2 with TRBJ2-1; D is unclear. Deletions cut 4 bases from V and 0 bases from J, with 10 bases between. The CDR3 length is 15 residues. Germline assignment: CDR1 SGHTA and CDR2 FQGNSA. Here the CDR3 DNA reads TGTGCCAGCAGCTCGGGTCCAAGCTCCTACAATGAGCAGTTCTTC. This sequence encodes CASSSGPSSYNEQFF.

The CDR3 is CSALTSGNTGELFF. For the CDR3, the DNA is TGCAGCGCCCTTACTAGCGGGAACACCGGGGAGCTGTTTTTT. This chain connects TRBV29-1 to TRBJ2-2; the match to TRBD2 covers 8 bases. Germline assignment: CDR1 SQVTM and CDR2 ANQGSEA. The trim removed 7 bases at V and 1 base at J, leaving 5 bases unmatched. The CDR3 runs 14 residues.

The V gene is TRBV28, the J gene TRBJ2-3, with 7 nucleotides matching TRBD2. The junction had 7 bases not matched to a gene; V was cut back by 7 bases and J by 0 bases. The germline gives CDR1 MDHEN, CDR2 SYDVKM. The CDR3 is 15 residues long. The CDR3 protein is CASTRGESSTDTQYF. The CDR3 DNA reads TGTGCCAGCACCCGGGGGGAGTCTAGCACAGATACGCAGTATTTT.

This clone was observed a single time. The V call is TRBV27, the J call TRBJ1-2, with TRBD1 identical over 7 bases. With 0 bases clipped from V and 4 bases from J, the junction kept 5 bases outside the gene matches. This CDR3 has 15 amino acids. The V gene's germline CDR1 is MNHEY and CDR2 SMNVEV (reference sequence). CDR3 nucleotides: TGTGCCAGCAGTTTATCGACCGGGACAGCCTATGGCTACACCTTC. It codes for CASSLSTGTAYGYTF.

As DNA, the CDR3 is TGTGCCAGCAGCTTAGTTCAGGGGCTGATAAATTCTGGGGCCAACGTCCTGACTTTC. Its protein product is CASSLVQGLINSGANVLTF. V and J are TRBV5-6 and TRBJ2-6, with D perhaps TRBD1 (6 bases). In germline, CDR1 is SGHDT, CDR2 YYEEEE. Trimming took 2 bases from V and 1 from J, leaving 19 bases between them. This CDR3 contains 19 residues.

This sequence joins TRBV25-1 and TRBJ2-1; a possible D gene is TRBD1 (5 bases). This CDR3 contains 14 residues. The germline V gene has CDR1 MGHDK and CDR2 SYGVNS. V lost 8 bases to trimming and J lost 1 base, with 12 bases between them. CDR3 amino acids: CASRPAGSYNEQFF. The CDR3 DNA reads TGTGCCAGCCGTCCGGCAGGGTCCTACAATGAGCAGTTCTTC.

The CDR3 spells CASSLQAGLNTEAFF. The DNA of the CDR3 is TGTGCCAGCAGCTTACAGGCGGGGTTGAACACTGAAGCTTTCTTT. The J gene is TRBJ1-1, the V gene TRBV7-2; D is unclear. Trimming removed 2 bases at V and 0 bases at J, with 10 bases between. Germline V gives CDR1 SGHTA, CDR2 FQGNSA. The CDR3 spans 15 residues.

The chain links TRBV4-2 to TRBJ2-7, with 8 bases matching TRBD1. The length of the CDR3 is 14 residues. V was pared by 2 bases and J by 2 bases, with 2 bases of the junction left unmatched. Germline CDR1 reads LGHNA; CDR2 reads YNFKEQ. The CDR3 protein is CASSQWTGTYEQYF. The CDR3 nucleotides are TGTGCCAGCAGCCAATGGACAGGGACCTACGAGCAGTACTTC.

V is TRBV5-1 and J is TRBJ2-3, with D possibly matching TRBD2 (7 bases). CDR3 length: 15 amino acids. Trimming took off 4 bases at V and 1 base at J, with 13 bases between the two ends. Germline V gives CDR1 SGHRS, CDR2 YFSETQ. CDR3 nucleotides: TGCGCCAGCAGCCGGGGGGCCCAAGGCACAGATACGCAGTATTTT. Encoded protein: CASSRGAQGTDTQYF.

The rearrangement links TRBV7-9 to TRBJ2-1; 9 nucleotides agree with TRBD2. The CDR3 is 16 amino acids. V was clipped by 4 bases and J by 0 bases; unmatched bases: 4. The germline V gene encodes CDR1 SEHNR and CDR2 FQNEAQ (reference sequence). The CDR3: CASSSPSGDSYNEQFF. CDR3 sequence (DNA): TGTGCCAGCAGCTCCCCTAGCGGGGACTCCTACAATGAGCAGTTCTTC.